The clone carrying this TCR beta chain has only a few counts. The CDR3 is made up of 16 amino acids. Trimming took off 3 bases at V and 1 base at J, with 12 bases between the two ends. The germline V gene has CDR1 KGHSH and CDR2 LQKENI. The data are from a study of shared clonotypes between healthy human individuals. The authors distributed each subset's genomic DNA evenly over several immunoSEQ plates. TCRdb's copy holds only in-frame clones and misses some; the assay was immunoSEQ multiplex PCR. This table has about 520,000 clones, over 70% appearing once. Only Caucasian adults living in Nashville, Tennessee served as donors.

The receptor was derived from a woman aged 40-49 years in good health. Some clones in this sample may be carry-over from other donors' samples. The specimen was PBMCs. The chain combines TRBV18 with TRBJ2-2; no definite D call. CDR3 in amino acids: CASSPWPGLNTGELFF. DNA of the CDR3: TGTGCCAGCTCACCTTGGCCGGGTCTGAACACCGGGGAGCTGTTTTTT.